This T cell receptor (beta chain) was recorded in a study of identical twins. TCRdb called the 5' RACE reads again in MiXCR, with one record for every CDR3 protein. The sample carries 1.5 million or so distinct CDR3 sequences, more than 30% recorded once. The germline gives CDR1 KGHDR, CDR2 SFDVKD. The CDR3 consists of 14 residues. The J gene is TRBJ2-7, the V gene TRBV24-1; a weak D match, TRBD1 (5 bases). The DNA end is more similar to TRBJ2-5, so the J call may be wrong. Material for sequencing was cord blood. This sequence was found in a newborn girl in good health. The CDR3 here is CATSDLGREETQYF. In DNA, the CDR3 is TGTGCCACCAGTGATTTAGGCAGGGAAGAGACCCAGTACTTC.